Detailed here is one TCR beta chain. No cognate antigen has been identified for it. No quality values exist for individual bases; no much larger clone is one base distant. This sample is drawn from a study of control samples from healthy donors and cancer patients (TCRdb year 2020). The protocol used for the library was the immunoSEQ multiplex PCR assay. TCRdb took over this immuneACCESS table, retaining in-frame rearrangements with V and J assigned. Such tables are incomplete; in checked studies, under half of the missing clones stem from an unresolved V gene, and the remainder is unexplained. The sample table contains 350,000 to 450,000 clones; only one count was recorded for approximately 90% of them. Together, the top ten hold around 6.8% of the sample. CDR1 and CDR2 were assigned from the germline V gene (reference sequence) as MNHEY and SMNVEV. From the cysteine up to the phenylalanine, the CDR3 has a length of 15 residues. Left in the record is the CDR3 DNA by itself, 45 bases read in frame from the first base. At the junction V is shortened by 6 bases and J by 0 bases, with 15 bases in between.

Sequencing was carried out using PBMCs. The source of this sequence is a middle-aged man with head and neck cancer. The sequence joins TRBV27 to TRBJ2-7; the D gene identity is not certain. The CDR3 reads CASRPPGWSSYEQYF. The bases read TGTGCCAGCAGGCCCCCCGGGTGGTCCTCCTACGAGCAGTACTTC.